The rows below give T cell receptor beta chains drawn from one sample of a study of read filtering for tumor transcriptome and immune sequencing. Via MiXCR, TCRdb re-called the reads, giving one row per CDR3 protein. The data show more than 100,000 distinct CDR3 sequences, around 13% seen once. The sample consisted of a population of CD138-negative cells sorted from bone marrow. These receptors all stem from a donor at least 40 years old with multiple myeloma. Both conserved end residues are part of each CDR3. The D gene is left open where the match is weak. Rows give clone size only sometimes, using once, few, many, or a class for an expanded clone.

V gene,clone size,J gene,D gene,CDR3 DNA,CDR3 protein
TRBV11-2,.,TRBJ2-4,.,TGTGCCAGCAGCTTAGGCGGCAACAATCAGTACTTC,CASSLGGNNQYF
TRBV7-9,many,TRBJ1-6,.,TGTGCCAGCAGCTTAGCGATGGATTCACCCCTCCACTTT,CASSLAMDSPLHF
TRBV7-2,many,TRBJ1-1,.,TGTGCCAGCAGCATTCGGACTTTTGGAGACGAAGCTTTCTTT,CASSIRTFGDEAFF
TRBV5-1,many,TRBJ2-1,.,TGCGCCAGCAGCACCGATGGGCGGGAAAGCAATGAGCAGTTCTTC,CASSTDGRESNEQFF
TRBV7-9,many,TRBJ2-1,.,TGTGCCAGCAGCGCCGGGACTCCAACCTACAATGAGCAGTTCTTC,CASSAGTPTYNEQFF
TRBV6-9,many,TRBJ2-7,TRBD1,TGTGCCAGCAGTTCACCTTGGACAGGGACCTACGAGCAGTACTTC,CASSSPWTGTYEQYF
TRBV11-2,many,TRBJ2-2,.,TGTGCCAGCAGCTTAGTGGTCGGGGGCACCGGGGAGCTGTTTTTT,CASSLVVGGTGELFF
TRBV20-1,few,TRBJ2-7,.,TGCAGTGCTAGAGAGACTAGATCTTTCGTGGAGCAGTACTTC,CSARETRSFVEQYF
TRBV30,many,TRBJ2-1,.,TGTGCCTGGAGGGCCGGGAAGCGGGCTGGGAATGAGCAGTTCTTC,CAWRAGKRAGNEQFF
TRBV7-2,many,TRBJ2-1,.,TGTGCCAGCAGCTTAGCTCCGCGGTCCAGGTCGGGCAATGAGCAGTTCTTC,CASSLAPRSRSGNEQFF
TRBV19,many,TRBJ1-1,TRBD1,TGTGCCAGTAGTTCCCACAGGGGTAAGGGCACTGAAGCTTTCTTT,CASSSHRGKGTEAFF
TRBV7-2,.,TRBJ1-1,.,TGTGCCAGCAGCTGGGGGACCACTGAAGCTTTCTTT,CASSWGTTEAFF
TRBV20-1,.,TRBJ1-3,.,TGCAGTGCTAGAGTAATCGGCTCTGGAAACACCATATATTTT,CSARVIGSGNTIYF
TRBV7-9,many,TRBJ1-5,TRBD1,TGTGCCAGCAGCTTAGCGGGACAGCTCAATCAGCCCCAGCATTTT,CASSLAGQLNQPQHF
TRBV25-1,.,TRBJ2-1,TRBD2,TGTGCCAGCAGCCCGTCCGGGGGGGAAGAGTACAATGAGCAGTTCTTC,CASSPSGGEEYNEQFF
TRBV4-1,many,TRBJ1-3,.,TGCGCCAGCAGCCAATGGGACGCGGGGAACACCATATATTTT,CASSQWDAGNTIYF
TRBV4-1,many,TRBJ1-1,TRBD1,TGCGCCAGCAGCCAAGGGGACAGGGGGTTTGAAGCTTTCTTT,CASSQGDRGFEAFF
TRBV10-3,many,TRBJ2-1,TRBD1,TGTGCCATCAGTGAGTCGACAGGGGGCGAATTCTTC,CAISESTGGEFF
TRBV7-3,.,TRBJ2-5,.,TGTGCCAGCAGCTTAATGGGAACAGACCCCGGGCGCCAGTACTTC,CASSLMGTDPGRQYF
TRBV28,many,TRBJ2-6,TRBD2,TGTGCCAGCAGCTCCACACCAGCGGGAGAGGTTGGGGCCAACGTCCTGACTTTC,CASSSTPAGEVGANVLTF
TRBV29-1,many,TRBJ2-3,.,TGCAGCGTTGGGGGAGGGGACAGATATCTCCGCACAGATACGCAGTATTTT,CSVGGGDRYLRTDTQYF
TRBV7-8,many,TRBJ1-1,.,TGTGCCAGCAGCTTAGGAAGGGTTGACACTGAAGCTTTCTTT,CASSLGRVDTEAFF
TRBV11-2,many,TRBJ1-1,.,TGTGCCAGCAGGCTCGGGGTTCTGGACACTGAAGCTTTCTTT,CASRLGVLDTEAFF
TRBV11-2,.,TRBJ2-3,.,TGTGCCAGCAGCTTAGTTGGGGATCCCACAGATACGCAGTATTTT,CASSLVGDPTDTQYF
TRBV30,many,TRBJ2-7,TRBD1,TGTGCCTGGAACGGTTGGGACAGGCCCTACGAGCAGTACTTC,CAWNGWDRPYEQYF
TRBV6-1,.,TRBJ2-7,.,TGTGCCAGCAGTGAAATAGCTAGTATATACGGAGAGCAGTACTTC,CASSEIASIYGEQYF
TRBV11-2,many,TRBJ2-1,.,TGTGCCAGCAGCTTAGGACTACTTGAGCAGTTCTTC,CASSLGLLEQFF
TRBV20-1,many,TRBJ2-3,.,TGCAGTGCCGAAGGCCCCGGAAGTATCACAGGGGATACGCAGTATTTT,CSAEGPGSITGDTQYF
TRBV6-2/TRBV6-3,many,TRBJ2-2,.,TGTGCCAGCACTCGCTCCCGTACCACCGGGGAGCTGTTTTTT,CASTRSRTTGELFF
TRBV30,.,TRBJ2-7,TRBD1,TGTGCCCGCGGACAGGGCTACGAGCAGTACTTC,CARGQGYEQYF
TRBV19,many,TRBJ2-3,.,TGTGCCAGTAGTATTCGGGGAGAGAAGGTTACGCAGTATTTT,CASSIRGEKVTQYF
TRBV29-1,.,TRBJ2-1,.,TGCAGCGTTGAGGAGGGTAGGGGGCAAAGCTCCTACCATGAGCAGTTCTTC,CSVEEGRGQSSYHEQFF
TRBV7-6,many,TRBJ1-1,TRBD1,TGTGCCAGCAGCTTATCAACAGGGGGCAAGAGTAAGTCTTTCTTT,CASSLSTGGKSKSFF
TRBV11-2,few,TRBJ2-7,TRBD2,TGTGCCAGCAGCATGGGACTAGCGGGAGTTGTCGAGCAGTACTTC,CASSMGLAGVVEQYF
TRBV11-2,few,TRBJ1-1,.,TGTGCCAGCAGCCGTGATAGCTACAGGACTGAAGCTTTCTTT,CASSRDSYRTEAFF
TRBV6-2/TRBV6-3,many,TRBJ2-1,.,TGTGCCAGCAGTACCCCCCGGGGCTACAATGAGCAGTTCTTC,CASSTPRGYNEQFF
TRBV18,many,TRBJ2-2,.,TGTGCCAGCTCACTCCGTGACGGGAACACCGGGGAGCTGTTTTTT,CASSLRDGNTGELFF
TRBV6-5,few,TRBJ2-7,TRBD2,TGTGCCAGCAGTGCTAGCGGCCGGAGCTCCTACGAGCAGTACTTC,CASSASGRSSYEQYF